This T cell receptor beta chain was identified in a study of blood T cells in healthy people across ages. Study details: Per every two T cells, about one barcoded beta molecule was captured by template switching.

Study-level results: Any conclusive comparison of naive versus antigen-experienced cells was prevented by using unsorted PBMCs.

As to this clonotype: Its specificity is unknown.

A second PCR of roughly 7 to 11 cycles used a sample-barcoded 5' primer and a J-beta primer mix. Each CDR3 protein gets one entry after TCRdb re-called the 5' RACE reads with MiXCR. Altogether roughly 800,000 distinct CDR3 sequences are present, roughly 50% being singletons, with the ten largest covering approximately 40%. In germline, CDR1 is LGHDT, CDR2 YNNKEL (reference sequence). The V and J ends lost 4 bases and 9 bases respectively, with 18 bases between them. This CDR3 spans 14 amino acids. The clonotype comes from a man older than 75 in good health. The chain employs TRBV3-1 and TRBJ1-1; tentative D call: TRBD1 (5 bases). The sequencing sample was made of blood. CDR3: CASSLKTDRMKAFF. The CDR3 nucleotides read TGTGCCAGCAGCCTAAAGACAGATCGGATGAAAGCTTTCTTT. Full variable domain (missing parts from reference TRBV3-1 and TRBJ1-1): DTAVSQTPKYLVTQMGNDKSIKCEQNLGHDTMYWYKQDSKKFLKIMFSYNNKELIINETVPNRFSPKSPDKAHLNLHINSLELGDSAVYFCASSLKTDRMKAFFGQGTRLTVV.